Following are 20 T cell receptor beta chains from one sample sequenced in a study of blood T cell repertoires in COVID-19. TCRdb's table, derived via immunoSEQ multiplex PCR, lists solely in-frame clones and lacks some. Here the sample spans around 300,000 clones, roughly 90% being singletons. The specimen sequenced was PBMCs or T cells enriched from blood (not recorded which). Receptors were obtained from a woman aged 50 to 65 who had recovered from COVID-19.

The chain has TRBV7-9 and TRBJ2-7; D remains unclear. The CDR3 loop spans 13 amino acids. Germline CDR1 and CDR2: SEHNR and FQNEAQ (reference sequence). The germline V and J ends were trimmed by 0 bases and 2 bases, with 5 bases remaining between them. CDR3 in amino acids: CASSLASPYEQYF. The DNA of the CDR3 is TGTGCCAGCAGCTTAGCGAGTCCCTACGAGCAGTACTTC.

Worth noting for this clone: The same CDR3 arises from other DNA sequences in this sample as well. The CDR3 is CASSVAGGSYEQYF. CDR3 DNA: TGTGCCAGCTCTGTAGCGGGAGGATCCTACGAGCAGTACTTC. The chain couples TRBV18 to TRBJ2-7, with 10 bases matching TRBD2. Germline assignment: CDR1 KGHSH and CDR2 LQKENI. V shed 6 bases, J shed 1 base, and the junction held 3 bases outside the gene matches. The CDR3 covers 14 residues.

A few counts support this clone. This chain joins TRBV28 and TRBJ1-5, with TRBD1 matching over 8 bases. The CDR3 spans 19 residues. V lost 2 bases, J lost 0 bases, and 12 bases stayed unmatched. Germline CDR1 MDHEN, CDR2 SYDVKM. CDR3 sequence: CASSLILGAGGFSNQPQHF. CDR3 bases: TGTGCCAGCAGTTTAATTCTCGGGGCAGGGGGCTTTAGCAATCAGCCCCAGCATTTT.

This chain links TRBV7-8 with TRBJ1-5; possible D gene TRBD1, 6 bases. Trimming left V 5 bases short and J 5 bases short, with 16 bases between. There are 15 residues in the CDR3. Germline V gene lookup returns CDR1 SGHVS and CDR2 FQNEAQ. CDR3 nucleotide sequence: TGTGCCAGCAGCGCCAACCGGGACACACATCAGCCCCAGCATTTT. Translating it yields CASSANRDTHQPQHF.

In its sample, this clone was seen a few times. CDR3 sequence (DNA): TGTGCCACCAGCAGAGATCAGGGACAACACTACGAGCAGTACTTC. Translating gives CATSRDQGQHYEQYF. The V and J genes are TRBV15 and TRBJ2-7, with D possibly TRBD1 on 6 matching bases. The CDR3 extends over 15 amino acids. Germline CDR1 LNHNV, CDR2 YYDKDF (reference sequence). V dropped 0 bases and J dropped 3 bases, with 12 bases sitting between them.

This clone came up a few times. Within the sample, other DNA sequences also encode this same CDR3. This rearrangement joins TRBV7-9 to TRBJ1-5; D remains ambiguous. V lost 2 bases to trimming and J lost 4 bases, with 3 bases between them. The CDR3 consists of 12 residues. Germline assignment: CDR1 SEHNR and CDR2 FQNEAQ (reference sequence). The CDR3 DNA is TGTGCCAGCAGCTTACAGAATCAGCCCCAGCATTTT. Translation: CASSLQNQPQHF.

The chain links TRBV28 to TRBJ2-5; D gene uncertain. V was trimmed by 4 bases and J by 3 bases, leaving 3 bases between them. In germline, CDR1 is MDHEN, CDR2 SYDVKM. The CDR3 has 11 amino acids. The CDR3 DNA is TGTGCCAGCAGTTACAAAGAGACCCAGTACTTC. Translating it yields CASSYKETQYF.

This clone has a handful of counts. The V gene is TRBV7-2, the J gene TRBJ2-7; the match to TRBD1 covers 8 bases. Germline V CDR1 and CDR2: SGHTA, FQGNSA. The trim removed 3 bases at V and 3 bases at J, leaving 4 bases unmatched. CDR3 length equals 14 residues. CDR3 residues: CASSFRGQVYEQYF. CDR3 nucleotide sequence: TGTGCCAGCAGCTTCCGGGGACAGGTCTACGAGCAGTACTTC.

This chain joins TRBV2 and TRBJ2-3; D remains unclear. Germline V gene lookup returns CDR1 SNHLY and CDR2 FYNNEI. The CDR3 runs 11 residues. With 6 bases removed from V and 2 bases from J, the gap between germline ends came to 3 bases. The CDR3 sequence is CASSITDTQYF. The CDR3 DNA reads TGTGCCAGCAGCATCACAGATACGCAGTATTTT.

The chain joins TRBV19 to TRBJ1-1; D possibly corresponds to TRBD1 (5 bases). CDR3 length equals 14 residues. Trimming took off 3 bases at V and 4 bases at J, with 12 bases between the two ends. CDR1 is LNHDA, CDR2 SQIVND, per germline (reference sequence). The CDR3 DNA sequence: TGTGCCAGTAGTATCTCAGGGCGATCCACTGAAGCTTTCTTT. It codes for CASSISGRSTEAFF.

J is TRBJ2-3 and V is TRBV7-3, with 7 bases lining up with TRBD1. V trimming: 5 bases; J trimming: 2 bases; junction bases outside the gene matches: 4. Per germline, CDR1 SGHTA and CDR2 FQGTGA. The CDR3 contains 14 residues. CDR3 sequence (DNA): TGTGCCAGCAGCCGGGGACAGCCCACAGATACGCAGTATTTT. Protein product: CASSRGQPTDTQYF. Looking up the rest from reference TRBV7-3 and TRBJ2-3 gives the full variable domain: GAGVSQTPSNKVTEKGKYVELRCDPISGHTALYWYRQSLGQGPEFLIYFQGTGAADDSGLPNDRFFAVRPEGSVSTLKIQRTERGDSAVYLCASSRGQPTDTQYFGPGTRLTVL.

V usage is TRBV9 and J usage is TRBJ1-2, with TRBD1 matching over 9 bases. The V gene's germline CDR1 is SGDLS and CDR2 YYNGEE. The length of the CDR3 is 15 residues. The V and J ends lost 4 bases and 6 bases, in that order; junction bases with no gene match: 10. The CDR3 sequence is CASSSAMTGGNGYTF. DNA for the CDR3: TGTGCCAGCAGCTCAGCTATGACAGGGGGGAATGGCTACACCTTC.

This chain links TRBV7-9 with TRBJ1-2, with unresolved D. The germline V and J ends were trimmed by 1 base and 8 bases, with 11 bases remaining between them. This CDR3 has 13 residues. The V gene's germline CDR1 is SEHNR and CDR2 FQNEAQ (reference sequence). CDR3 sequence: CASSLEIPGGYTF. In DNA, the CDR3 is TGTGCCAGCAGCTTAGAAATTCCAGGCGGCTACACCTTC.

V gene TRBV9 combines with J gene TRBJ2-1; tentatively, D is TRBD2 (6 bases). CDR1 is SGDLS, CDR2 YYNGEE, per germline. Trimming stripped 3 bases from V and 3 bases from J, with 13 bases between. This CDR3 comprises 15 residues. In DNA, the CDR3 is TGTGCCAGCAGCGCCCGGGACTGGGTCTACAATGAGCAGTTCTTC. Amino acid sequence: CASSARDWVYNEQFF. The whole variable domain, remainder taken from reference TRBV9 and TRBJ2-1, is DSGVTQTPKHLITATGQRVTLRCSPRSGDLSVYWYQQSLDQGLQFLIQYYNGEERAKGNILERFSAQQFPDLHSELNLSSLELGDSALYFCASSARDWVYNEQFFGPGTRLTVL.

In this sample, this clone turned up once. This rearrangement joins TRBV4-2 to TRBJ2-2, with D possibly being TRBD2 (6 bases). Germline loops: CDR1 LGHNA, CDR2 YNFKEQ. CDR3 length equals 15 residues. V lost 4 bases to trimming and J lost 7 bases, with 16 bases between them. The chain's CDR3 is CASSRRDSGYGELFF. For the CDR3, the DNA is TGTGCCAGCAGCCGGCGGGACTCGGGGTACGGGGAGCTGTTTTTT.

This rearrangement joins TRBV18 to TRBJ2-7; D is possibly TRBD2 (6 bases). Trimming removed 3 bases from V and 6 bases from J, with 9 bases in between. This CDR3 is 12 amino acids long. Germline V gives CDR1 KGHSH, CDR2 LQKENI. As DNA, the CDR3 is TGTGCCAGCTCACCGACTAGTTCCGAGCAGTACTTC. Protein sequence: CASSPTSSEQYF.

The rearrangement links TRBV5-6 to TRBJ2-3, with TRBD2 matching over 12 bases. Germline assignment: CDR1 SGHDT and CDR2 YYEEEE. After removal of 2 bases from V and 4 bases from J, the junction contained 8 bases not matched to a gene. CDR3 length: 17 amino acids. The CDR3 here is CASSFRLAGGPADTQYF. The CDR3 nucleotides are TGTGCCAGCAGCTTCCGCCTAGCGGGAGGGCCCGCAGATACGCAGTATTTT.

This rearrangement joins TRBV14 to TRBJ2-7; maybe TRBD1 (6 bases). The CDR3 sequence is 15 residues long. Trimming left V 2 bases short and J 2 bases short, with 13 bases between. Germline V lookup: CDR1 SGHDN, CDR2 FVKESK. In DNA form, the CDR3 reads TGTGCCAGCAGCCAATTAATATCAGGGGCCTACGAGCAGTACTTC. Translating gives CASSQLISGAYEQYF. Drawing the rest from reference TRBV14 and TRBJ2-7, the complete variable domain is EAGVTQFPSHSVIEKGQTVTLRCDPISGHDNLYWYRRVMGKEIKFLLHFVKESKQDESGMPNNRFLAERTGGTYSTLKVQPAELEDSGVYFCASSQLISGAYEQYFGPGTRLTVT.

J is TRBJ1-1 and V is TRBV11-2; the D gene is possibly TRBD1 (6 bases). The germline V gene has CDR1 SGHAT and CDR2 FQNNGV. Deletions cut 1 base from V and 4 bases from J, with 19 bases between. The CDR3 is 17 amino acids. The CDR3 protein is CASSLGFLGGGTTEAFF. In DNA, the CDR3 is TGTGCCAGCAGCTTAGGGTTTTTAGGGGGGGGAACCACTGAAGCTTTCTTT.

The chain combines TRBV5-1 with TRBJ2-7, with D possibly being TRBD2 (5 bases). This CDR3 comprises 11 residues. From germline, CDR1 is SGHRS and CDR2 YFSETQ. Trimming took off 2 bases at V and 5 bases at J, with 5 bases between the two ends. The CDR3 sequence: CASSFGDEQYF. The CDR3 DNA is TGCGCCAGCAGCTTCGGGGACGAGCAGTACTTC.